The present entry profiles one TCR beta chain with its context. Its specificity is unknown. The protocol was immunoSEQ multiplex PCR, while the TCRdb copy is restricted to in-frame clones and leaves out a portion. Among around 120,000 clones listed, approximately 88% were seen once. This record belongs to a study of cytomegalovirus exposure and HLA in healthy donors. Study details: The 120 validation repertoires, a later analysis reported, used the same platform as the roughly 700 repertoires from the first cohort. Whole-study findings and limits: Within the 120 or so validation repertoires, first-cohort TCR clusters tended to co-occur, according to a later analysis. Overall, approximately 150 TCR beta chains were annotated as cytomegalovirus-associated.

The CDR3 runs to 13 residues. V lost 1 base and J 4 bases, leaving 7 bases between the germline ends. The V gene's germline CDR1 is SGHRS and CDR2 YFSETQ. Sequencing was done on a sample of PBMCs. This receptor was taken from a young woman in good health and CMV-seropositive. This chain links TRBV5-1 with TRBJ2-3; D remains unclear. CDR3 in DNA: TGCGCCAGCAGCTTGACTTCCCCAGATACGCAGTATTTT. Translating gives CASSLTSPDTQYF.